One and the same sample provided the 27 T cell receptor beta chains below, sequenced in a study of cytomegalovirus exposure and HLA in healthy donors. Primers for the PCR totalled 60 Vbeta and 13 Jbeta. The data were produced by immunoSEQ multiplex PCR, yet TCRdb's version contains in-frame clones alone and is incomplete. This sample has some 190,000 clones, with around 80% found just once. Sequencing was done on a sample of PBMCs. These receptors were collected from a woman between 25 and 40 years old in good health and CMV-seronegative.

The CDR3 loop is CASSLVRSPLHF. The CDR3 nucleotides are TGTGCCAGCAGCTTAGTGCGGTCACCCCTCCACTTT. The V gene is TRBV7-2, the J gene TRBJ1-6; D gene uncertain. The CDR3 runs to 12 residues. Germline values: CDR1 SGHTA, CDR2 FQGNSA. V lost 1 base, J lost 10 bases, and 5 bases lay in between.

The rearrangement uses TRBV5-1 and TRBJ2-1; 7 bases are shared with TRBD1. This CDR3 spans 13 amino acids. CDR1 is SGHRS and CDR2 is YFSETQ in the germline V gene. V lost 2 bases and J lost 4; bases outside the gene matches: 0. The CDR3 DNA reads TGCGCCAGCAGCTTACAGGGGTACAATGAGCAGTTCTTC. Translation: CASSLQGYNEQFF.

The J gene is TRBJ1-1, the V gene TRBV5-1; 8 bases fit TRBD1. CDR3 size: 14 residues. Trimming took 3 bases from V and 4 from J; bases not matched to a gene: 5. CDR1 is SGHRS and CDR2 is YFSETQ in the germline V gene. As DNA, the CDR3 is TGCGCCAGCAGCTATAGGACAGGGATCACTGAAGCTTTCTTT. The encoded protein is CASSYRTGITEAFF.

The chain links TRBV11-2 to TRBJ2-7; no clear D gene. The CDR3 loop spans 15 amino acids. The germline V and J ends were trimmed by 0 bases and 5 bases, with 14 bases remaining between them. CDR1 and CDR2 from the germline V gene are SGHAT and FQNNGV. The CDR3 bases are TGTGCCAGCAGCTTAGATCTGGCGCGTGCGGACGAGCAGTACTTC. This sequence encodes CASSLDLARADEQYF.

This clone was recorded a few times. The V and J genes are TRBV19 and TRBJ1-2; D gene uncertain. The CDR3 length is 15 residues. Trimming took 7 bases from V and 6 from J, leaving 21 bases between them. In germline, CDR1 is LNHDA, CDR2 SQIVND (reference sequence). The CDR3 DNA reads TGTGCCAGTAACCCAGTATTGGAGTATAAGGATGGCTACACCTTC. Translated: CASNPVLEYKDGYTF.

The J gene is TRBJ2-7, the V gene TRBV6-1; TRBD1 matches 10 bases. The ends lost 6 bases at V and 6 bases at J; junction bases unmatched: 11. CDR3 length equals 15 residues. CDR1 and CDR2 (germline): MNHNS, SASEGT. CDR3 residues: CASRWDRGTVGEQYF. The CDR3 DNA sequence: TGTGCCAGCAGATGGGACAGGGGTACTGTAGGCGAGCAGTACTTC.

This chain joins TRBV4-1 and TRBJ1-2; 8 nucleotides align to TRBD1. J was trimmed by 0 bases and V by 0 bases; bases with no gene match: 15. In germline, CDR1 is MGHRA, CDR2 YSYEKL. CDR3 size: 20 residues. The CDR3 protein is CASSQEYPNSVQGANYGYTF. The CDR3 DNA sequence: TGCGCCAGCAGCCAAGAATACCCCAATAGTGTACAGGGGGCTAACTATGGCTACACCTTC.

This clone occurred a few times. The chain is built from TRBV29-1 and TRBJ2-7, with D unclear. Germline V CDR1 and CDR2: SQVTM, ANQGSEA. Trimming stripped 4 bases from V and 2 bases from J, with 9 bases between. The CDR3 loop spans 12 amino acids. The CDR3 region is CSVVRGPYEQYF. The DNA of the CDR3 is TGCAGCGTTGTACGTGGGCCCTACGAGCAGTACTTC.

V and J are TRBV6-5 and TRBJ1-5; no clear D. Trimming took 0 bases from V and 9 from J, leaving 12 bases between them. Germline lookup yields CDR1 MNHEY and CDR2 SVGAGI. CDR3 length: 14 amino acids. The DNA for the CDR3 is TGTGCCAGCAGTTACTCGCAGGCCGTGCGGCCCCAGCATTTT. Translated, it gives CASSYSQAVRPQHF.

The gene calls are TRBV4-3 and TRBJ2-5, with D tentatively TRBD1 (6 bases). The CDR3 is 16 amino acids. V lost 0 bases, J lost 1 base, and 12 bases lay in between. In germline, CDR1 is LGHNA, CDR2 YSLEER. Here the CDR3 DNA reads TGCGCCAGCAGCCAAGATATCGGACAGCCCCAAGAGACCCAGTACTTC. Its protein product is CASSQDIGQPQETQYF.

This chain links TRBV5-4 with TRBJ2-1, with 8 bases fitting TRBD1. The CDR3 loop spans 18 amino acids. The germline CDR1 and CDR2 sequences are SGHNT and YYREEE (reference sequence). The trim removed 3 bases at V and 0 bases at J, leaving 11 bases unmatched. CDR3 residues: CASSSKTGQVSSYNEQFF. The CDR3 nucleotides read TGTGCCAGCAGCTCCAAAACGGGACAGGTCAGCTCCTACAATGAGCAGTTCTTC.

The V and J genes are TRBV7-9 and TRBJ1-2; no reliable D call. The germline CDR1 and CDR2 sequences are SEHNR and FQNEAQ (reference sequence). V dropped 3 bases and J dropped 4 bases, with 9 bases sitting between them. The CDR3 runs 13 residues. The DNA for the CDR3 is TGTGCCAGCAGCTTGAATAGCTTCTATGGCTACACCTTC. Protein: CASSLNSFYGYTF.

The chain uses TRBV4-2 and TRBJ2-2; D gene ambiguous. Between the trimmed V and J ends, which lost 0 bases and 7 bases, there was a span of 6 bases. Germline CDR1 and CDR2: LGHNA and YNFKEQ. The CDR3 consists of 13 residues. CDR3 nucleotides: TGTGCCAGCAGCCAAGATAGTTTCGGGGAGCTGTTTTTT. Protein product: CASSQDSFGELFF.

The chain uses TRBV7-9 and TRBJ1-5; D call uncertain. Trimming took 1 base from V and 4 from J, leaving 11 bases between them. Germline V gives CDR1 SEHNR, CDR2 FQNEAQ (reference sequence). CDR3 length: 15 residues. The chain's CDR3 is CASSLGALSNQPQHF. CDR3 coding DNA: TGTGCCAGCAGCTTAGGGGCCCTGAGTAATCAGCCCCAGCATTTT.

V gene TRBV25-1 combines with J gene TRBJ2-7; TRBD1 is a possible D gene (6 bases). V was clipped by 3 bases and J by 3 bases, with 12 bases between them. The CDR3 runs to 14 residues. In germline, CDR1 is MGHDK, CDR2 SYGVNS. This CDR3 is CASSDPGQNYEQYF. The CDR3 DNA sequence: TGTGCCAGCAGTGACCCCGGACAGAACTACGAGCAGTACTTC.

This chain uses TRBV5-1 with TRBJ2-5; TRBD1 matches at 8 bases. The germline CDR1 and CDR2 sequences are SGHRS and YFSETQ. V dropped 0 bases and J dropped 5; count of bases not matched to a gene: 6. The CDR3 spans 15 residues. The CDR3 loop is CASSLGQGLGETQYF. DNA of the CDR3: TGCGCCAGCAGCTTGGGACAGGGGTTGGGGGAGACCCAGTACTTC.

V is TRBV5-1 and J is TRBJ1-1, with D hard to call. The CDR3 loop spans 14 amino acids. V was clipped by 3 bases and J by 3 bases, with 12 bases between them. In germline, CDR1 is SGHRS, CDR2 YFSETQ. The CDR3 region is CASSWFLSDTEAFF. The CDR3 coding sequence is TGCGCCAGCAGCTGGTTCCTATCCGACACTGAAGCTTTCTTT.

V gene TRBV6-5 combines with J gene TRBJ2-7; TRBD1 might be the D (5 bases). Germline V lookup: CDR1 MNHEY, CDR2 SVGAGI. With 6 bases removed from V and 3 bases from J, the gap between germline ends came to 15 bases. The CDR3 has 14 residues. CDR3 in DNA: TGTGCCAGCAGACGCCGGGCAGGGTACTACGAGCAGTACTTC. This encodes CASRRRAGYYEQYF.

The V call is TRBV27, the J call TRBJ2-7; D unclear. The germline gives CDR1 MNHEY, CDR2 SMNVEV (reference sequence). V was shortened by 2 bases and J by 4 bases, with 9 bases between the two germline ends. The CDR3 is 13 residues long. This CDR3 is CASSLSLEYEQYF. CDR3 sequence (DNA): TGTGCCAGCAGTTTAAGTCTAGAGTACGAGCAGTACTTC.

The chain recombines TRBV5-1 with TRBJ2-5; possible D gene TRBD1, 6 bases. V gave up 4 bases and J gave up 1 base, with 11 bases separating them. CDR3 length: 14 amino acids. CDR1 is SGHRS and CDR2 is YFSETQ in the germline V gene. The CDR3 DNA reads TGCGCCAGCAGCCCCTGGACAGTCCAAGAGACCCAGTACTTC. Its protein product is CASSPWTVQETQYF.

CDR3 coding DNA: TGTGCCACCAGCAGAACTGTAAACAGGGAAGTTTTGGAGACCCAGTACTTC. Translated, it gives CATSRTVNREVLETQYF. This chain joins TRBV15 and TRBJ2-5; D is possibly TRBD1 (6 bases). The V end lost 2 bases, the J end lost 5 bases, and 21 bases lay between the germline ends. The CDR3 extends over 17 amino acids. Germline V gene sequence: CDR1 LNHNV, CDR2 YYDKDF (reference sequence).

V usage is TRBV5-1 and J usage is TRBJ2-5, with 7 bases aligning to TRBD1. The CDR3 loop spans 16 amino acids. Germline CDR1 is SGHRS and CDR2 is YFSETQ. V shed 7 bases, J shed 1 base, and the junction held 13 bases outside the gene matches. Here the CDR3 reads CASATGFSSGQETQYF. CDR3 coding DNA: TGCGCCAGCGCGACAGGGTTTAGTTCGGGCCAAGAGACCCAGTACTTC.

A few counts support this clone. The junction differs from germline at one of its ends, possibly a read error. This sample includes further DNA sequences coding for the same CDR3. The rearrangement links TRBV14 to TRBJ1-6, with a weak D call TRBD1 (5 bases). The CDR3 sequence is 15 residues long. CDR1 and CDR2 from the germline V gene are SGHDN and FVKESK. The CDR3 bases are TGTGCCAGCAGCCAAGTTAGGGGCACTAATTCCCCCCTCCACTTT. It encodes CASSQVRGTNSPLHF.

This clone has a single count. The J gene is TRBJ2-7, the V gene TRBV5-1; 8 bases fit TRBD1. V was clipped by 0 bases and J by 5 bases; unmatched bases: 4. The CDR3 extends over 14 amino acids. CDR1 is SGHRS, CDR2 YFSETQ, per germline. The CDR3 reads CASSLETGAHEQYF. As DNA, the CDR3 is TGCGCCAGCAGCTTGGAGACAGGGGCCCACGAGCAGTACTTC. The full variable domain, completed using reference TRBV5-1 and TRBJ2-7, is KAGVTQTPRYLIKTRGQQVTLSCSPISGHRSVSWYQQTPGQGLQFLFEYFSETQRNKGNFPGRFSGRQFSNSRSEMNVSTLELGDSALYLCASSLETGAHEQYFGPGTRLTVT.

The chain recombines TRBV6-1 with TRBJ1-2, with 8 bases lining up with TRBD1. The germline V gene has CDR1 MNHNS and CDR2 SASEGT. The CDR3 is 14 residues long. V lost 6 bases, J lost 4 bases, and 7 bases stayed unmatched. CDR3 DNA: TGTGCCAGCAGCTCTGCTGGGACAGGCTATGGCTACACCTTC. Amino acid sequence: CASSSAGTGYGYTF.

The chain employs TRBV19 and TRBJ1-1, with 12 bases fitting TRBD1. Germline CDR1 and CDR2: LNHDA and SQIVND (reference sequence). This CDR3 contains 18 residues. V trimming: 5 bases; J trimming: 2 bases; junction bases outside the gene matches: 12. The DNA of the CDR3 is TGTGCCAGTAGTGCCTTCTTGGGACAGGGGGCCGGCAACACTGAAGCTTTCTTT. Protein sequence: CASSAFLGQGAGNTEAFF.

The count of this clone is one. V gene TRBV5-1 combines with J gene TRBJ2-5; the match to TRBD1 covers 7 bases. Germline V lookup: CDR1 SGHRS, CDR2 YFSETQ. The CDR3 runs to 15 residues. V lost 1 base, J lost 2 bases, and 5 bases stayed unmatched. CDR3 sequence: CASSLPRGIQETQYF. CDR3 nucleotides: TGCGCCAGCAGCTTGCCCAGGGGGATTCAAGAGACCCAGTACTTC.